This entry is about one T cell receptor beta chain. What it recognizes is unknown. This CDR3 contains 18 residues. Losses at the gene ends were 0 bases for V and 4 bases for J; bases not matched to a gene: 7. Looked up from germline, CDR1 is SGDLS and CDR2 is YYNGEE. Some clones are missing from TCRdb's copy, which holds only in-frame ones; the method was immunoSEQ multiplex PCR. This table has approximately 330,000 clones, 93% appearing once. This sample is drawn from a study of brain T cells in children with intractable seizures. Study-level results: Viral specificity was inferred only from CDR3 similarity; HCMV serostatus was unknown. Absence of clones before surgery may stem from lower sequencing depth.

The time point was: blood from clinic visit 5 months post-surgery; TSC patient then seizure free. Sequencing was limited to surgery cases with top T cell transcript signatures in brain tissue. The receptor comes from a boy younger than two with tuberous sclerosis and intractable seizures. The rearrangement links TRBV9 to TRBJ2-3; TRBD2 matches 14 bases. The sequences come from peripheral blood, collected approximately 5 months after surgery. The CDR3 loop is CASSVEGLAGDYADTQYF. The CDR3 coding sequence is TGTGCCAGCAGCGTAGAGGGACTAGCGGGAGATTATGCAGATACGCAGTATTTT.